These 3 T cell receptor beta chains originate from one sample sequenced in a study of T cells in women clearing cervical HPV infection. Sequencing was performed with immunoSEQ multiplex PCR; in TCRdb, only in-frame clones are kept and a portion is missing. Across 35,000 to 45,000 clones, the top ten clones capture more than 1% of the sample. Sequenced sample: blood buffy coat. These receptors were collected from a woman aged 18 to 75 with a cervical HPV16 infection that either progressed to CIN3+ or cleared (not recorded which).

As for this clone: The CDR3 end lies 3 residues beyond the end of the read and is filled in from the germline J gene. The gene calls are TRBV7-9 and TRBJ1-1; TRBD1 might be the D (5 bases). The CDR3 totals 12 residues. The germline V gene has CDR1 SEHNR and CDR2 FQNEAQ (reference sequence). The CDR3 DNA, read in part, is TGTGCCAGCCTGGCGGGGGACGAAAAA. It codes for CASLAGDEK. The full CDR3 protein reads CASLAGDEKAFF.

CDR3 region: CSASLGLEAFF. CDR3 DNA, as far as it was read: TGCAGTGCTAGCTTGGGCCTCGAA. The chain joins TRBV20-1 to TRBJ1-1; no reliable D call. Read coverage stops 3 residues before the CDR3 terminus; the germline J gene supplies the remainder. The V gene's germline CDR1 is DFQATT and CDR2 SNEGSKA (reference sequence). There are 11 residues in the CDR3.

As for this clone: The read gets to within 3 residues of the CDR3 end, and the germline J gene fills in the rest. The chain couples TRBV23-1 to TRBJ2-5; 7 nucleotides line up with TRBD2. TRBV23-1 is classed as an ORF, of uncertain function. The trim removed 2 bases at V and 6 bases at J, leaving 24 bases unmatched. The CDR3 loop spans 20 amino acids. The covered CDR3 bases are TGCGCCAGCAGTCAAGGGGGGGTGGGCCAGGATGAGACTAGCCAGAAGACC. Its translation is CASSQGGVGQDETSQKT. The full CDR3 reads CASSQGGVGQDETSQKTQYF.